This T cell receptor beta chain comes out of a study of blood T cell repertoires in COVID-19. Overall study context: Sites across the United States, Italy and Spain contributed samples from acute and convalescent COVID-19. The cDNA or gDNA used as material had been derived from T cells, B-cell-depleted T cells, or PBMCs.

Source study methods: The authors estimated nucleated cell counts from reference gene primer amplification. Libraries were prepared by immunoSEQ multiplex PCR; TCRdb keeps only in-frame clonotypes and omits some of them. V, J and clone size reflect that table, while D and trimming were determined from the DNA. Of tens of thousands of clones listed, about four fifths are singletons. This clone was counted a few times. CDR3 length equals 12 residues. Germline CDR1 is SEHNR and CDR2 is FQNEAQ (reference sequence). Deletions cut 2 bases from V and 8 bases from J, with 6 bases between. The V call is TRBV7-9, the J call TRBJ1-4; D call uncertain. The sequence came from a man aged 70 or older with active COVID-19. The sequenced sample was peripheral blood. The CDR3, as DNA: TGTGCCAGCAGCTTATCCCGGGAAAAACTGTTTTTT. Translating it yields CASSLSREKLFF.